This record covers a single TCR beta chain. The antigen is undetermined. A read error is possible here, since a much larger clone lies one base away. The entry originates in a study of post-analysis software for immune sequencing data. Across the whole study: Included courses were relapsing-remitting and secondary progressive multiple sclerosis; progressive-relapsing multiple sclerosis was also included.

Included in the TCR beta cDNA libraries were unique molecular identifiers. MiXCR was run by TCRdb on the PCR reads, yielding one entry per CDR3 protein. The table records a few hundred thousand distinct CDR3 sequences, just over 35% of them present only once. Study results and limitations: Controls showed lower frequencies than patients for 4 or 5 TRBV segments, and TRBV5-6, TRBV5-1 and TRBV20-1 were among these. F measure clustering grouped samples strongly by preparation batch. Those with multiple sclerosis, the patient group, showed significantly lower normalized Chao1 diversity than controls.

Germline values: CDR1 SGHRS, CDR2 YFSETQ. Trimming took 3 bases from V and 7 from J; bases not matched to a gene: 11. This CDR3 spans 15 amino acids. This chain joins TRBV5-1 and TRBJ2-7, with 9 bases aligning to TRBD1. Input material: blood. The source of this sequence is a girl aged 5 to 17 with multiple sclerosis. The CDR3 nucleotides read TGCGCCAGCAGCTGGGGACAGGGACCCAACAATGAGCAGTACTTC. Its translation is CASSWGQGPNNEQYF.